This T cell receptor beta chain was sequenced during a study of spatial heterogeneity in lung cancer. Germline CDR1 MDHEN, CDR2 SYDVKM. V lost 5 bases and J lost 3; bases outside the gene matches: 5. There are 15 residues in the CDR3. Via MiXCR, TCRdb re-called the 5' RACE reads, giving one row per CDR3 protein. The sample holds 80,000 to 95,000 distinct CDR3 sequences, approximately 8.6% seen once. This clonotype occurred many times. Sample time point: sample taken at primary tumor resection. From tumor, nontumor lung or frozen PBMC, whole RNA was taken unsorted for sequencing. This sequence originates from a male donor with early-stage non-small cell lung cancer. The sequenced sample was PBMCs, obtained at surgery. The chain is built from TRBV28 and TRBJ1-5, with 9 bases lining up with TRBD1. This chain's CDR3 is CASSTTGGYNQPQHF. In nucleotides, the CDR3 is TGTGCCAGCAGTACGACAGGGGGTTACAATCAGCCCCAGCATTTT.